These 8 T cell receptor beta chains came from one sample sequenced in a study of cytomegalovirus exposure and HLA in healthy donors. The study ran its PCR with 60 Vbeta and 13 Jbeta primers. Assay: immunoSEQ multiplex PCR; the TCRdb copy retains only in-frame clones and omits some. The sample lists 75,000 to 90,000 clones, around 70% occurring once. The material sequenced was PBMCs. These receptors were taken from a woman aged 40 to 49 in good health and CMV-seropositive.

The chain combines TRBV27 with TRBJ2-7; possible D gene TRBD1, 6 bases. Germline V CDR1 and CDR2: MNHEY, SMNVEV (reference sequence). The CDR3 has 13 amino acids. Between the trimmed V and J ends, which lost 5 bases and 7 bases, there was a span of 15 bases. CDR3 protein: CASSPQGPREQYF. CDR3 coding DNA: TGTGCCAGCAGTCCACAGGGCCCCCGGGAGCAGTACTTC.

The CDR3 DNA reads as TGCAGCTCAGTTACAGGGAATGAGCAGTTCTTC. This sequence encodes CSSVTGNEQFF. V usage is TRBV29-1 and J usage is TRBJ2-1; D possibly corresponds to TRBD1 (6 bases). Germline V gives CDR1 SQVTM, CDR2 ANQGSEA. The CDR3 consists of 11 residues. V lost 8 bases and J 7 bases, leaving 12 bases between the germline ends.

This clone was found once. The chain combines TRBV6-6 with TRBJ2-5; no definite D call. The CDR3 extends over 14 amino acids. Germline CDR1 reads MNHNY; CDR2 reads SVGAGI (reference sequence). Deletions cut 0 bases from V and 3 bases from J, with 8 bases between. CDR3 loop: CASSYSQVKETQYF. CDR3 sequence (DNA): TGTGCCAGCAGTTACTCGCAGGTCAAAGAGACCCAGTACTTC.

The gene calls are TRBV10-3 and TRBJ1-2, with 9 bases fitting TRBD1. There are 16 residues in the CDR3. J gave up 3 bases and V 4 bases, and 9 bases lay outside the gene matches. Germline loops: CDR1 ENHRY, CDR2 SYGVKD. CDR3 DNA sequence: TGTGCCATCAGTGGGGACAGGGACTTCGACGACTATGGCTACACCTTC. Its translation is CAISGDRDFDDYGYTF.

There are a few counts of this clone. One junction end disagrees with the germline gene, perhaps due to a read error. The chain combines TRBV5-4 with TRBJ2-5; a weak D match, TRBD1 (5 bases). This CDR3 has 16 residues. Germline V gene data show CDR1 as SGHNT and CDR2 as YYREEE (reference sequence). The DNA of the CDR3 is TGTGCCAGCAGCTTGGCTCAGGGTATTGATTTGTCGAGGATGGACTTC. Its protein product is CASSLAQGIDLSRMDF. Full variable domain (outside the CDR3, taken from reference TRBV5-4 and TRBJ2-5): ETGVTQSPTHLIKTRGQQVTLRCSSQSGHNTVSWYQQALGQGPQFIFQYYREEENGRGNFPPRFSGLQFPNYSSELNVNALELDDSALYLCASSLAQGIDLSRMDFGPGTRLLVL.

V is TRBV7-9 and J is TRBJ2-7, with 8 bases aligning to TRBD1. The CDR3 sequence is 14 residues long. The V gene's germline CDR1 is SEHNR and CDR2 FQNEAQ (reference sequence). Trimming removed 4 bases from V and 2 bases from J; junction bases left unmatched: 4. The CDR3, as DNA: TGTGCCAGCAGCTACGACAGGGGCGCCTACGAGCAGTACTTC. Encoded protein: CASSYDRGAYEQYF. The complete variable domain, with remaining parts taken from reference TRBV7-9 and TRBJ2-7, reads DTGVSQNPRHKITKRGQNVTFRCDPISEHNRLYWYRQTLGQGPEFLTYFQNEAQLEKSRLLSDRFSAERPKGSFSTLEIQRTEQGDSAMYLCASSYDRGAYEQYFGPGTRLTVT.

The chain is built from TRBV7-8 and TRBJ2-6, with 10 bases aligning to TRBD1. V trimming: 6 bases; J trimming: 2 bases; junction bases outside the gene matches: 4. The germline V gene has CDR1 SGHVS and CDR2 FQNEAQ. CDR3 size: 16 residues. The CDR3 DNA reads TGTGCCAGCAGTCGACAGGGGGCAGCTGGGGCCAACGTCCTGACTTTC. Its protein is CASSRQGAAGANVLTF.

The chain links TRBV6-1 to TRBJ2-5; TRBD1 matches at 7 bases. Per the germline V gene, CDR1 is MNHNS and CDR2 is SASEGT. This CDR3 region has 14 residues. After removal of 7 bases from V and 0 bases from J, the junction contained 5 bases not matched to a gene. CDR3 residues: CASIGDRYQETQYF. CDR3 in DNA: TGTGCCAGCATAGGGGACAGATACCAAGAGACCCAGTACTTC.